This T cell receptor beta chain is from a study of blood T cell repertoires in COVID-19 (dated by TCRdb to 2020 to 2021). Study-wide context: Collaborator samples came from the United States, Italy and Spain and covered acute and convalescent phases of COVID-19. Samples came from the ongoing ImmuneRACE study (first 160 participants) plus 1,254 subjects from 6 global collaborators. The prospective study material was composed of cDNA or gDNA derived from T cells, B-cell-depleted T cells, or PBMCs. Where HLA class I and class II types were available, the types were taken from metadata supplied by the sample provider, not from assay-based typing. Subjects who had been exposed to COVID-19, were actively infected with it, or had recovered from it provided the deeply sampled blood TCRbeta repertoires that made up the dataset. The sample metadata nearly always contained a de-identified subject ID, COVID-19 status, age in years and sex. The repertoires were made available in a free public database intended to serve as a resource for research on the immune response to SARS-CoV-2.

One collaborating source in Seattle enrolled patients during active infection and followed them longitudinally through the course of disease. Collaborating institutions collected whole blood in K2EDTA tubes following their own protocols. For TCRbeta analysis, collaborators shipped samples as frozen whole blood, isolated PBMCs, or DNA extracted from either of those sample types. The paper as a whole reports these results and caveats: How much clinical and demographic metadata was included differed by source and by participant, and the metadata was provided uncurated.

The CDR3 has 14 amino acids, counting the end cysteine and phenylalanine. Of the read, only the CDR3 DNA is kept; its 42 bases are in frame from base 1. From the germline V gene (reference sequence), CDR1 is LGHDT and CDR2 is YNNKEL. V drops 4 bases and J drops 4 bases, leaving 10 bases in between. As regards this clone: Its specific antigen is unknown. The sample holds no much larger clone one base away, and base qualities are not on file.

The immunoSEQ Assay, a bias-controlled multiplex PCR, was used to amplify TCRbeta CDR3 regions from genomic DNA. The study's own analysis went as follows. The number of nucleated cells in each sample was estimated by amplification of reference gene primers within the assay. To quantify the absolute abundance of each unique TCRbeta CDR3 rearrangement, sequence reads were collapsed and filtered. Productive Simpson clonality was computed per sample as the square root of Simpson's diversity index over productive rearrangements. Here the immuneACCESS table is served through TCRdb, limited to in-frame sequences with V and J called. Missing clones are a known gap in these copies; in checked studies unresolved V genes cover under half, and the rest lacks a known reason. Clonal size and the V and J genes are those of that table, whereas D and trimming came from the DNA. The table for this sample lists under 200,000 clones; around 79% of them were counted only once. The ten largest clones represent approximately 6% of the sample.

This sequence uses TRBV3-1 (or the pseudogene TRBV3-2) and TRBJ2-2, with the D gene call left open. The sequencing input was peripheral blood. The receptor comes from a woman aged 40 to 50 with COVID-19, enrolled during active disease. For the CDR3, the sequence is CASSPERITGELFF. The DNA is as follows: TGTGCCAGCAGCCCCGAGCGAATCACCGGGGAGCTGTTTTTT.